This record looks at one TCR beta chain sequence and its context. These data belong to a study of blood T cell repertoires in COVID-19. Study summary: Donors in the United States, Italy and Spain gave samples during acute or convalescent COVID-19. T cells, B-cell-depleted T cells, or PBMCs provided the cDNA or gDNA that served as material.

In the original workflow: Quantification of nucleated cells was approximated via reference gene primer amplification. This table comes from immunoSEQ multiplex PCR, and its TCRdb copy is limited to in-frame clones, with some not included. V, J and clone size are those of that table, while D and trimming were read from the DNA. The table includes hundreds of thousands of clones, 80% to 90% detected once. The CDR3 contains 14 residues. The V gene's germline CDR1 is SNHLY and CDR2 FYNNEI. Trimming took 4 bases from V and 4 from J, leaving 13 bases between them. The chain employs TRBV2 and TRBJ1-2; D is possibly TRBD1 (5 bases). The sequenced sample was peripheral blood. The TCR comes from a woman in her twenties or thirties with active or convalescent COVID-19. CDR3 bases: TGTGCCAGCAGTGTTGCGGGACGGCGCTATGGCTACACCTTC. Its protein product is CASSVAGRRYGYTF.